The clone carrying this TCR beta chain was seen a handful of times. Antigen: not known. CDR1 and CDR2 (germline): DFQATT, SNEGSKA (reference sequence). Trimming removed 3 bases at V and 2 bases at J, with 15 bases between. This CDR3 contains 15 residues. Then a second PCR, running roughly 7 to 11 cycles, was carried out with a sample-barcoded 5' primer and a J-beta primer mix. Via MiXCR, TCRdb re-called the 5' RACE reads, giving one row per CDR3 protein. The table has about 1.6 million distinct CDR3 sequences, roughly 32% seen once. The entry originates in a study of blood T cells in healthy people across ages. Points from the study as a whole: One million T cells yielded diversity estimates that were considered underestimates.

The chain recombines TRBV20-1 with TRBJ2-3; D is possibly TRBD2 (6 bases). This clonotype was obtained from a woman aged 25 to 39 in good health. Sequencing was carried out using blood. CDR3 DNA: TGCAGTGCTAGTGGTTCGCGGGGCTTCACAGATACGCAGTATTTT. This codes for CSASGSRGFTDTQYF.